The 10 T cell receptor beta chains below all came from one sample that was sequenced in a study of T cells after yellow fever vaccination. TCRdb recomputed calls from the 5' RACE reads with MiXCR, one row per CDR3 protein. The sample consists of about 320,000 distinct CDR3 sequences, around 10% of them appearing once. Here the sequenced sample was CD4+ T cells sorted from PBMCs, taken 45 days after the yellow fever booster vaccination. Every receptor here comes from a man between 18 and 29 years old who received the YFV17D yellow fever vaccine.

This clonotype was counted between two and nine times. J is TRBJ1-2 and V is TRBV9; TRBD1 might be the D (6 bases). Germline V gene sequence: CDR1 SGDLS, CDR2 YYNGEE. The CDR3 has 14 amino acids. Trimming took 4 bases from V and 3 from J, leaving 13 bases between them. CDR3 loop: CASSPHGGDYGYTF. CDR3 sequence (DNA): TGTGCCAGCAGCCCCCACGGGGGCGACTATGGCTACACCTTC.

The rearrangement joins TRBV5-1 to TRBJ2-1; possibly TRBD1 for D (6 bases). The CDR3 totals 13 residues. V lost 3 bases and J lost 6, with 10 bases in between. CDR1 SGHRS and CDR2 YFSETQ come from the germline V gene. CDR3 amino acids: CASSWGQLNEQFF. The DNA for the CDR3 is TGCGCCAGCAGCTGGGGACAACTCAATGAGCAGTTCTTC.

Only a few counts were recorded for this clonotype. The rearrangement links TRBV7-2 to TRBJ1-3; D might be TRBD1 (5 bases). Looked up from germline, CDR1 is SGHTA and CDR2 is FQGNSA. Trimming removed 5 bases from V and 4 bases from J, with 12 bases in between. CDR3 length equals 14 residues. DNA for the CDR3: TGTGCCAGCAGCCTTGGGACTCGGGGAAACACCATATATTTT. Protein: CASSLGTRGNTIYF.

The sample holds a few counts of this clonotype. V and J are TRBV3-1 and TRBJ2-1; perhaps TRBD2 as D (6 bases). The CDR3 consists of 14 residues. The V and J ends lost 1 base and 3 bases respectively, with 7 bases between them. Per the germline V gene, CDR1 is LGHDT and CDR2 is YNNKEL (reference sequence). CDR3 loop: CASSQGGDYNEQFF. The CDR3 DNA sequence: TGTGCCAGCAGCCAAGGGGGGGACTACAATGAGCAGTTCTTC.

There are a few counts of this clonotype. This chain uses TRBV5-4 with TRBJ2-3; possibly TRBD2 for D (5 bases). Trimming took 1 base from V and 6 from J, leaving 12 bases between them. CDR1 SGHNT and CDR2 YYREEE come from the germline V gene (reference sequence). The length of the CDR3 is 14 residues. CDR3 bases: TGTGCCAGCAGCTTGAAATCTAGCTCGGATACGCAGTATTTT. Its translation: CASSLKSSSDTQYF.

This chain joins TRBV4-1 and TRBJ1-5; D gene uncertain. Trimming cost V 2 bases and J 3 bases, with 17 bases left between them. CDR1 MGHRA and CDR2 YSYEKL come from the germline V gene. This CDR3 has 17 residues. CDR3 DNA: TGCGCCAGCAGCCAATCGGGATATCTTACGTTCAATCAGCCCCAGCATTTT. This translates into CASSQSGYLTFNQPQHF.

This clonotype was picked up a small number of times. CDR3 protein: CSVRLSSYEQYF. The CDR3 DNA reads TGCAGCGTTCGCCTCAGCTCCTACGAGCAGTACTTC. The chain is built from TRBV29-1 and TRBJ2-7; D gene unclear. Germline CDR1 SQVTM, CDR2 ANQGSEA. CDR3 length: 12 amino acids. V lost 5 bases, J lost 0 bases, and 8 bases lay in between.

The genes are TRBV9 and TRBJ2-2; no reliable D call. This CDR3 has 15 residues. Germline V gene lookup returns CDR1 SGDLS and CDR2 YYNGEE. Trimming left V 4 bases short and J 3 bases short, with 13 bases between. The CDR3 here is CASSPLGGDTGELFF. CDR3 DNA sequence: TGTGCCAGCAGCCCTCTGGGTGGGGACACCGGGGAGCTGTTTTTT.

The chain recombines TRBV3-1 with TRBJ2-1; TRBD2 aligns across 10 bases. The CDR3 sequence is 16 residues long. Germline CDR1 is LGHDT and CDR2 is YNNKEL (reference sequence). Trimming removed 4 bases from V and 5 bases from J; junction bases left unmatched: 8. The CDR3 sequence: CASSPVLSGGNNEQFF. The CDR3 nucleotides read TGTGCCAGCAGCCCCGTTCTTAGCGGGGGGAACAATGAGCAGTTCTTC.

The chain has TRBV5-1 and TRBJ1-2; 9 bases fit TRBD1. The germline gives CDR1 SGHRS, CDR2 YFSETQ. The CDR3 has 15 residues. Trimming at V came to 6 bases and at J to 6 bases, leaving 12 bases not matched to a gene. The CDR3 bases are TGCGCCAGCAACATCGGGACAGGGCTCTCCAATGGCTACACCTTC. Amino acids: CASNIGTGLSNGYTF. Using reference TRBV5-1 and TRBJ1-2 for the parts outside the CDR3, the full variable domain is KAGVTQTPRYLIKTRGQQVTLSCSPISGHRSVSWYQQTPGQGLQFLFEYFSETQRNKGNFPGRFSGRQFSNSRSEMNVSTLELGDSALYLCASNIGTGLSNGYTFGSGTRLTVV.